Following are 9 T cell receptor beta chains from one sample sequenced in a study of T cells in Graves' hyperthyroidism and ophthalmopathy. RNA transcripts yielded amplified TCR beta CDR3 regions. HTBI primers drove first-round RT-PCR of the TCR CDR3. TCRdb used MiXCR to reprocess the multiplex PCR reads, holding one entry per CDR3 protein. The sample has hundreds of thousands of distinct CDR3 sequences; roughly 15% are singletons. Sequenced input: blood. All receptors come from a man younger than 30 with Graves' ophthalmopathy.

This clonotype was recorded at least ten times. This sequence joins TRBV4-1 and TRBJ1-1; no definite D call. The germline V gene encodes CDR1 MGHRA and CDR2 YSYEKL. This CDR3 contains 14 residues. V was pared by 4 bases and J by 3 bases, with 12 bases between. CDR3 sequence reads: CASSPPSRDTEAFF. The CDR3 DNA reads as TGCGCCAGCAGCCCTCCCTCTAGAGACACTGAAGCTTTCTTT.

A word on this clonotype: It may be a read error: a sequence one base away is much more abundant. The chain employs TRBV20-1 and TRBJ2-7; 14 nucleotides agree with TRBD2. In germline, CDR1 is DFQATT, CDR2 SNEGSKA (reference sequence). Germline trimming cut 4 bases from V and 5 bases from J; bases unmatched to any gene: 7. CDR3 length equals 15 residues. This chain's CDR3 is CSATPGLAGGHEQYF. CDR3 coding DNA: TGCAGTGCTACCCCAGGACTAGCGGGAGGCCACGAGCAGTACTTC.

This clonotype showed up many times. The rearrangement uses TRBV7-2 and TRBJ2-7, with unresolved D. With 1 base removed from V and 3 bases from J, the gap between germline ends came to 13 bases. The CDR3 length is 15 residues. CDR1 and CDR2 from the germline V gene are SGHTA and FQGNSA. CDR3 nucleotide sequence: TGTGCCAGCAGCTTAGTCCCAGCAGTGGTCTACGAGCAGTACTTC. This translates into CASSLVPAVVYEQYF.

This clonotype has ten or more counts. This chain joins TRBV7-9 and TRBJ1-2; TRBD1 matches 7 bases. This CDR3 comprises 16 residues. V lost 1 base to trimming and J lost 2 bases; unmatched junction nucleotides: 7. Germline assignment: CDR1 SEHNR and CDR2 FQNEAQ (reference sequence). The CDR3 here is CASSLVGRGLNYGYTF. CDR3 DNA sequence: TGTGCCAGCAGCTTAGTAGGCAGGGGGTTGAACTATGGCTACACCTTC.

This clonotype was seen many times. This chain connects TRBV27 to TRBJ2-3; 8 bases match TRBD1. Germline trimming cut 8 bases from V and 9 bases from J; bases unmatched to any gene: 22. The germline V gene has CDR1 MNHEY and CDR2 SMNVEV (reference sequence). The CDR3 is made up of 17 amino acids. The CDR3 nucleotides are TGTGCCAGCGAGCCCCTTTATCAGGGGGCGGCCGGGTTCACGCAGTATTTT. It encodes CASEPLYQGAAGFTQYF.

In its sample, this clonotype was seen a few times. The chain is built from TRBV13 and TRBJ1-1; 9 bases are a match to TRBD1. The V gene end was trimmed by 5 bases and the J gene end by 1 base; junction bases not matched to a gene: 5. The V gene's germline CDR1 is PRHDT and CDR2 FYEKMQ (reference sequence). The CDR3 sequence is 15 residues long. The CDR3 protein is CASSAAGQGNTEAFF. As DNA, the CDR3 is TGTGCCAGCAGCGCAGCGGGACAGGGGAACACTGAAGCTTTCTTT.

This clonotype came up many times. This chain connects TRBV6-5 to TRBJ1-3, with D unresolved. The CDR3 has 18 residues. Per the germline V gene, CDR1 is MNHEY and CDR2 is SVGAGI. Deletions cut 0 bases from V and 0 bases from J, with 15 bases between. CDR3 amino acids: CASSYSINLAHSGNTIYF. The CDR3 bases are TGTGCCAGCAGTTACTCGATCAATCTGGCGCACTCTGGAAACACCATATATTTT.

The chain is built from TRBV10-2 and TRBJ2-1; 8 nucleotides align to TRBD2. The CDR3 contains 15 residues. Germline V CDR1 and CDR2: WSHSY, SAAADI. The V segment lost 3 bases and the J segment 3 bases; nucleotides outside the gene matches: 4. The CDR3 protein is CASSDGAGGYNEQFF. For the CDR3, the DNA is TGCGCCAGCAGTGATGGCGCGGGAGGCTACAATGAGCAGTTCTTC.

V gene TRBV9 combines with J gene TRBJ2-3, with 11 nucleotides matching TRBD2. CDR3 length equals 17 residues. The V gene end was trimmed by 3 bases and the J gene end by 1 base; junction bases not matched to a gene: 7. Germline V gene data show CDR1 as SGDLS and CDR2 as YYNGEE. Written as DNA, the CDR3 is TGTGCCAGCAGCGCCATAGCGGGAGGGCCTGGCACAGATACGCAGTATTTT. Encoded protein: CASSAIAGGPGTDTQYF.